One sample yielded the 7 T cell receptor beta chains listed below, sequenced in a study of blood T cell repertoires in COVID-19. Only in-frame clones appear in the TCRdb table, and some are missing; sequencing was by immunoSEQ multiplex PCR. The sample includes around 130,000 clones, approximately 92% of them seen just once. The material sequenced was peripheral blood. These receptors were collected from an older man with active or convalescent COVID-19.

The gene calls are TRBV11-2 and TRBJ2-1, with 10 bases aligning to TRBD2. The CDR3 has 16 residues. V lost 7 bases and J lost 3; bases outside the gene matches: 9. The V gene's germline CDR1 is SGHAT and CDR2 FQNNGV. The CDR3 loop is CASTLRGLAVYNEQFF. CDR3 DNA: TGTGCCAGCACTCTTCGTGGACTAGCGGTCTACAATGAGCAGTTCTTC. The whole variable domain, remainder taken from reference TRBV11-2 and TRBJ2-1, is EAGVAQSPRYKIIEKRQSVAFWCNPISGHATLYWYQQILGQGPKLLIQFQNNGVVDDSQLPKDRFSAERLKGVDSTLKIQPAKLEDSAVYLCASTLRGLAVYNEQFFGPGTRLTVL.

V and J are TRBV28 and TRBJ1-5; 9 bases are a match to TRBD1. In germline, CDR1 is MDHEN, CDR2 SYDVKM. The V segment lost 6 bases and the J segment 4 bases; nucleotides outside the gene matches: 4. The CDR3 consists of 14 residues. The CDR3 coding sequence is TGTGCCAGCAGACAGGGGGCTCATAATCAGCCCCAGCATTTT. Its translation is CASRQGAHNQPQHF.

This clone has more than one count but fewer than ten. The rearrangement links TRBV4-1 to TRBJ2-4; D is possibly TRBD2 (7 bases). Germline CDR1 MGHRA, CDR2 YSYEKL. V was trimmed by 4 bases and J by 7 bases, leaving 14 bases between them. This CDR3 is 14 amino acids long. CDR3 amino acids: CASSPLGRGNIQYF. In DNA form, the CDR3 reads TGCGCCAGCAGCCCCCTTGGGAGGGGGAACATTCAGTACTTC.

The V gene is TRBV2, the J gene TRBJ2-3, with a weak D call TRBD1 (5 bases). The CDR3 extends over 13 amino acids. CDR1 is SNHLY, CDR2 FYNNEI, per germline. V was clipped by 7 bases and J by 2 bases, with 10 bases between them. This CDR3 is CASTQGFTDTQYF. The CDR3 DNA follows: TGTGCCAGCACCCAGGGATTCACAGATACGCAGTATTTT.

The chain has TRBV18 and TRBJ1-3; D gene unclear. The germline gives CDR1 KGHSH, CDR2 LQKENI. Between the trimmed V and J ends, which lost 2 bases and 0 bases, there was a span of 8 bases. CDR3 length: 15 amino acids. The CDR3 spells CASSPAGNSGNTIYF. CDR3 bases: TGTGCCAGCTCACCAGCAGGAAACTCTGGAAACACCATATATTTT.

The J gene is TRBJ2-4, the V gene TRBV28; D may be TRBD2 (7 bases). CDR1 and CDR2 from the germline V gene are MDHEN and SYDVKM. The CDR3 length is 19 residues. Trimming stripped 1 base from V and 3 bases from J, with 22 bases between. The CDR3 sequence is CASSLFSGPGGMGKNIQYF. CDR3 in DNA: TGTGCCAGCAGTTTATTCTCCGGACCGGGGGGCATGGGCAAAAACATTCAGTACTTC.

This chain connects TRBV27 to TRBJ2-3; the D is unclear. This CDR3 comprises 15 residues. Deletions cut 0 bases from V and 3 bases from J, with 10 bases between. Germline V gene sequence: CDR1 MNHEY, CDR2 SMNVEV (reference sequence). The CDR3 loop reads CASSLSVRLTDTQYF. In nucleotides, the CDR3 is TGTGCCAGCAGTTTATCCGTGAGACTTACAGATACGCAGTATTTT.